These 10 T cell receptor beta chains came from one sample sequenced in a study of liver allograft versus peripheral blood T cells. Study-wide background: The authors compared T cell receptor repertoires in transplanted livers with recipients' peripheral blood repertoires.

Via MiXCR, TCRdb re-called the reads, giving one row per CDR3 protein. The table shows about 14,000 distinct CDR3 sequences, with 20% to 25% occurring only once. The receptors stem from a human patient who had a liver transplant. Some T cells may have originated in the graft donor.

This clonotype was seen at least ten times. The rearrangement links TRBV6-5 to TRBJ1-1, with D possibly TRBD1 on 5 matching bases. CDR1 is MNHEY, CDR2 SVGAGI, per germline. The germline V and J ends were trimmed by 7 bases and 4 bases, with 16 bases remaining between them. The CDR3 loop spans 14 amino acids. CDR3 residues: CASMGRGLGTEAFF. In DNA form, the CDR3 reads TGTGCCAGCATGGGGCGGGGTTTGGGCACTGAAGCTTTCTTT.

This clonotype is labeled as medium-sized. The chain carries TRBV10-3 and TRBJ1-1; 7 positions match TRBD1. In germline, CDR1 is ENHRY, CDR2 SYGVKD. The CDR3 runs 15 residues. With V trimmed by 8 bases and J by 10 bases, 19 bases remained unmatched. CDR3 region: CAIARDSVGPSLAFF. The CDR3 nucleotides are TGTGCCATCGCCCGGGACAGCGTAGGCCCGTCGCTAGCTTTCTTT.

This clonotype was detected only a few times. The chain combines TRBV7-2 with TRBJ1-3, with D uncertain. CDR3 length: 13 amino acids. Germline CDR1 is SGHTA and CDR2 is FQGNSA. Trimming shortened V by 4 bases and J by 3 bases, and 7 bases separated the two germline ends. The CDR3 reads CASSSGGGNTIYF. CDR3 bases: TGTGCCAGCAGCTCCGGCGGTGGAAACACCATATATTTT.

A few counts support this clonotype. This chain links TRBV7-9 with TRBJ1-1; 11 nucleotides agree with TRBD1. V was pared by 10 bases and J by 6 bases, with 10 bases of the junction left unmatched. Germline CDR1 SEHNR, CDR2 FQNEAQ (reference sequence). The CDR3 is 14 amino acids. The DNA of the CDR3 is TGTGCCACCCCTGGACAGGGGGCTCGTGCTGAAGCTTTCTTT. Protein sequence: CATPGQGARAEAFF. The full variable domain, completed using reference TRBV7-9 and TRBJ1-1, is DTGVSQNPRHKITKRGQNVTFRCDPISEHNRLYWYRQTLGQGPEFLTYFQNEAQLEKSRLLSDRFSAERPKGSFSTLEIQRTEQGDSAMYLCATPGQGARAEAFFGQGTRLTVV.

This clonotype was observed a few times. The V call is TRBV20-1, the J call TRBJ1-1; no clear D gene. The germline V gene encodes CDR1 DFQATT and CDR2 SNEGSKA (reference sequence). Trimming cost V 3 bases and J 4 bases, with 9 bases left between them. The CDR3 is made up of 12 amino acids. The CDR3 DNA sequence: TGCAGTGCTAGGCCCCCGGGCACTGAAGCTTTCTTT. Translated: CSARPPGTEAFF.

This clonotype has a handful of counts. The V call is TRBV7-2, the J call TRBJ1-2; the D gene is possibly TRBD1 (6 bases). Germline V gene data show CDR1 as SGHTA and CDR2 as FQGNSA. The CDR3 has 13 residues. Deletions cut 1 base from V and 13 bases from J, with 16 bases between. In DNA form, the CDR3 reads TGTGCCAGCAGCTTAGTATCTACGGGGGGCCCCACCTTC. This encodes CASSLVSTGGPTF.

This clonotype came up many times. The genes are TRBV6-6 and TRBJ1-6; D is ambiguous. Germline CDR1 and CDR2: MNHNY and SVGAGI (reference sequence). The CDR3 extends over 11 amino acids. V lost 3 bases and J lost 15, with 9 bases in between. The CDR3 spells CASSYQGNLHF. The DNA of the CDR3 is TGTGCCAGCAGTTATCAAGGGAACCTCCACTTT.

This clonotype was picked up a small number of times. This chain joins TRBV14 and TRBJ1-1; no firm D call. V was shortened by 0 bases and J by 6 bases, with 11 bases between the two germline ends. This CDR3 comprises 14 residues. Germline V CDR1 and CDR2: SGHDN, FVKESK. The CDR3 loop reads CASSQDTATAEAFF. CDR3 bases: TGTGCCAGCAGCCAAGATACGGCCACTGCTGAAGCTTTCTTT.

This clonotype is classed as medium-sized. The chain joins TRBV29-1 to TRBJ1-2; D is perhaps TRBD1 (6 bases). The V end was cut by 7 bases, the J end by 2 bases, with 14 bases between. This CDR3 has 13 amino acids. Germline CDR1 SQVTM, CDR2 ANQGSEA. The CDR3 DNA is TGCAGCGCCGTACCCGGGACAAACTATGGCTACACCTTC. Amino acids: CSAVPGTNYGYTF.

The chain couples TRBV11-2 to TRBJ2-2; 7 bases are shared with TRBD1. The CDR3 length is 16 residues. V lost 3 bases, J lost 0 bases, and 4 bases stayed unmatched. Germline lookup yields CDR1 SGHAT and CDR2 FQNNGV. CDR3 bases: TGTGCCAGCAGCTTGAACAGGGGCCCGAACACCGGGGAGCTGTTTTTT. Its protein product is CASSLNRGPNTGELFF.